The 29 T cell receptor beta chains below were found in one sample sequenced in a study of prognosis after radiotherapy for stage I lung cancer. The TCR beta CDR3 region was amplified from genomic DNA, with two rounds of multiplex PCR being used for the amplification. Specific primers for each TRBV and TRBJ gene were what first-round PCR used. TCRdb redid the calling of the multiplex PCR reads with MiXCR, one entry per CDR3 protein. The sample contains around 20,000 distinct CDR3 sequences, around two fifths of which appear only once. This specimen consisted of PBMCs, obtained before or after stereotactic body radiation therapy (not recorded which). These receptors were taken from a donor over 45 with non-small cell lung cancer.

Details on this clonotype: This may be a read error, as it is one base from a much larger clone. The rearrangement joins TRBV6-9 to TRBJ2-3; D unresolved. This CDR3 has 15 amino acids. From germline, CDR1 is MNHGY and CDR2 SVAAGI. Written as DNA, the CDR3 is TGTGCCAGCAGTTATAAGGTCCTCCTCACAGATACGAAGTATTTT. This sequence encodes CASSYKVLLTDTKYF.

Concerning this clonotype itself: A far larger clone is one base from this, pointing to a likely read error. The chain uses TRBV6-5 and TRBJ2-7; D is uncertain. CDR1 and CDR2 from the germline V gene are MNHEY and SVGAGI. This CDR3 region has 13 residues. This CDR3 reads CAGSRNRGYEQYF. As DNA, the CDR3 is TGTGCCGGCAGCCGTAATAGAGGATACGAGCAGTACTTC.

The chain is built from TRBV6-5 and TRBJ1-2; no definite D call. The CDR3 spans 14 residues. Trimming cost V 0 bases and J 9 bases, with 14 bases left between them. Germline lookup yields CDR1 MNHEY and CDR2 SVGAGI. The CDR3: CASSYSRVAGCYTF. CDR3 nucleotides: TGTGCCAGCAGTTACTCGCGGGTGGCGGGATGCTACACCTTC.

Details on this clonotype: One end of the junction varies from germline; a read error may be responsible. The chain employs TRBV4-3 and TRBJ2-3; the match to TRBD1 covers 7 bases. The CDR3 extends over 17 amino acids. The V gene's germline CDR1 is LGHNA and CDR2 YSLEER. This chain's CDR3 is CTSSQDGTVGIQDTQYF. CDR3 nucleotides: TGCACCAGCAGCCAAGACGGGACAGTGGGCATACAAGATACGCAGTATTTT.

The gene calls are TRBV28 and TRBJ1-1, with 10 bases aligning to TRBD1. CDR1 and CDR2 from the germline V gene are MDHEN and SYDVKM. The CDR3 runs 20 residues. J gave up 1 base and V 2 bases, and 16 bases lay outside the gene matches. CDR3: CASSLPVWMGQGKKNTEAFF. The CDR3 DNA reads as TGTGCCAGCAGTTTACCTGTATGGATGGGACAGGGGAAGAAGAACACTGAAGCTTTCTTT.

A word on this clonotype: Given a far larger clone just one base away, this is likely a sequencing read error. The J gene is TRBJ2-5, the V gene TRBV6-2 or TRBV6-3; 7 nucleotides match TRBD1. The CDR3 is 15 amino acids. With V trimmed by 7 bases and J by 5 bases, 13 bases remained unmatched. The germline V gene has CDR1 MNHEY and CDR2 SVGEGT. Here the CDR3 DNA reads TGTGCCAGCATCATGGAAGGGGGCCCAGGGGAGACCCAGTACTTC. This codes for CASIMEGGPGETQYF.

The chain combines TRBV6-5 with TRBJ2-7; 9 bases match TRBD1. CDR3 size: 14 residues. The V segment lost 4 bases and the J segment 3 bases; nucleotides outside the gene matches: 4. The germline CDR1 and CDR2 sequences are MNHEY and SVGAGI. The CDR3 bases are TGTGCCAGCAGTTCCCGGGACAGGGACTACGAGCAGTACTTC. This encodes CASSSRDRDYEQYF.

The CDR3 is CASILGVEIYEQYF. The CDR3 region has the DNA TGTGCCAGCATCTTGGGGGTGGAAATCTACGAGCAGTACTTC. This chain connects TRBV11-2 to TRBJ2-7; D assignment may be TRBD1 or TRBD2 (5 bases each). The CDR3 loop spans 14 amino acids. Germline lookup yields CDR1 SGHAT and CDR2 FQNNGV. Trimming removed 7 bases at V and 3 bases at J, with 16 bases between.

A remark on this clonotype: This may be a read error: a much more frequent sequence differs by one nucleotide. The rearrangement links TRBV4-2 to TRBJ2-3; the D is unclear. The germline CDR1 and CDR2 sequences are LGHNA and YNFKEQ. The CDR3 contains 13 residues. Trimming took 4 bases from V and 0 from J, leaving 5 bases between them. CDR3: CASSLDSTDTQYF. The CDR3 nucleotides are TGTGCCAGCAGCCTGGACAGCACAGATACGCAGTATTTT.

For this clonotype: Being one base from a much bigger clone, this may be a read error. The chain joins TRBV6-5 to TRBJ2-1, with 7 bases aligning to TRBD2. The length of the CDR3 is 16 residues. Germline values: CDR1 MNHEY, CDR2 SVGAGI. J lost 5 bases, V lost 2 bases, and 9 bases had no gene match. The CDR3 sequence: CASSYPRGVMNNEQFF. The DNA for the CDR3 is TGTGCCAGCAGTTACCCCCGGGGGGTTATGAACAATGAGCAGTTCTTC.

The J gene is TRBJ1-2, the V gene TRBV6-1, with 10 bases lining up with TRBD1. This CDR3 region has 15 residues. After removal of 6 bases from V and 4 bases from J, the junction contained 8 bases not matched to a gene. Germline CDR1 and CDR2: MNHNS and SASEGT. The DNA for the CDR3 is TGTGCCAGCAGCACGGTGGGACAGGGGAGCTATGGCTACACCTTC. Translating gives CASSTVGQGSYGYTF.

CDR3 nucleotide sequence: TGCAGTGTCCACAGAAGGAATTCACCCCTCCACTTT. It is translated as CSVHRRNSPLHF. The V gene is TRBV20-1, the J gene TRBJ1-6; D gene uncertain. In germline, CDR1 is DFQATT, CDR2 SNEGSKA (reference sequence). The CDR3 extends over 12 amino acids. V shed 7 bases and J shed 7 bases, with 11 bases lying between them.

This clonotype appeared many times. The chain recombines TRBV10-2 with TRBJ1-1, with D possibly being TRBD1 (6 bases). Germline V gene lookup returns CDR1 WSHSY and CDR2 SAAADI. V was trimmed by 6 bases and J by 4 bases, leaving 12 bases between them. The CDR3 length is 13 residues. Here the CDR3 DNA reads TGCGCCAGCAGGGGATTCAGGGGCACTGAAGCTTTCTTT. This gives the protein CASRGFRGTEAFF.

The chain has TRBV5-1 and TRBJ2-3; 8 bases are shared with TRBD1. Trimming at V came to 2 bases and at J to 2 bases, leaving 7 bases not matched to a gene. This CDR3 comprises 16 residues. The V gene's germline CDR1 is SGHRS and CDR2 YFSETQ. For the CDR3, the DNA is TGCGCCAGCAGCTTACAGGGGGTTGGACCCACAGATACGCAGTATTTT. Amino acid sequence: CASSLQGVGPTDTQYF.

As to this clonotype: A much bigger clone sits one base away, suggesting this may be a read error. This rearrangement joins TRBV14 to TRBJ2-2; 9 bases line up with TRBD2. CDR3 length: 15 residues. Germline CDR1 SGHDN, CDR2 FVKESK. V lost 8 bases and J lost 1; bases outside the gene matches: 5. CDR3 coding DNA: TGTGCCAGCGGTCTGACTAGCGGGAACACCGGGGAGCTGTTTTTT. Residues: CASGLTSGNTGELFF.

This clonotype was seen only once. The chain has TRBV7-8 and TRBJ2-2; weak D call: TRBD2 (7 bases). Germline assignment: CDR1 SGHVS and CDR2 FQNEAQ. The CDR3 totals 19 residues. The V end lost 5 bases, the J end lost 1 base, and 23 bases lay between the germline ends. CDR3 DNA: TGTGCCAGCAGCCGGAGGGGGTCCGTGGGAGGGATGAACACCGGGGAGCTGTTTTTT. Translating it yields CASSRRGSVGGMNTGELFF.

This clonotype was counted a few times. The chain uses TRBV7-2 and TRBJ2-2; 14 nucleotides line up with TRBD2. The CDR3 contains 18 residues. Germline assignment: CDR1 SGHTA and CDR2 FQGNSA. Trimming took 5 bases from V and 5 from J; bases not matched to a gene: 10. The CDR3 DNA follows: TGTGCCAGCAGCCAAGGGGGACTAGCGGGAGTTGGGACCGGGGAGCTGTTTTTT. It codes for CASSQGGLAGVGTGELFF.

The table lists this clonotype with many counts. This chain joins TRBV7-2 and TRBJ1-2; D is unresolved. In germline, CDR1 is SGHTA, CDR2 FQGNSA. Trimming took off 1 base at V and 4 bases at J, with 10 bases between the two ends. CDR3 size: 14 residues. CDR3 loop: CASSLVSGVYGYTF. For the CDR3, the DNA is TGTGCCAGCAGCTTAGTGTCAGGCGTCTATGGCTACACCTTC.

This chain connects TRBV7-9 to TRBJ2-7; perhaps TRBD1 as D (6 bases). V was trimmed by 5 bases and J by 5 bases, leaving 13 bases between them. Germline V gene sequence: CDR1 SEHNR, CDR2 FQNEAQ (reference sequence). CDR3 length equals 13 residues. CDR3 amino acids: CASSDRCPHEQYF. The CDR3 DNA is TGTGCCAGCAGCGACAGGTGCCCCCACGAGCAGTACTTC.

A remark on this clonotype: A far larger clone is a single base away, which makes a read error likely. This chain links TRBV7-9 with TRBJ2-1, with D possibly being TRBD2 (5 bases). The CDR3 totals 13 residues. The V gene's germline CDR1 is SEHNR and CDR2 FQNEAQ (reference sequence). DNA for the CDR3: TGTGCCAGCATCTTAGAGGGATACAATGAGCAGTTCTTC. It encodes CASILEGYNEQFF.

This clonotype was seen at least ten times. This rearrangement joins TRBV12-3 or TRBV12-4 to TRBJ1-3; D perhaps matches TRBD1 (5 bases). V lost 6 bases and J lost 8, with 17 bases in between. The CDR3 runs 14 residues. The CDR3 loop reads CASRLAGIGDTIYF. For the CDR3, the DNA is TGTGCCAGCAGACTGGCTGGGATAGGGGACACCATATATTTT.

In this sample, this clonotype turned up once. A read error may explain this, as a much larger clone is one base away. The chain recombines TRBV5-6 with TRBJ2-7; no clear D. Germline V CDR1 and CDR2: SGHDT, YYEEEE. This CDR3 contains 14 residues. In DNA, the CDR3 is TGTGCCATCAGCTTTTTTATCCGGAGTCACGAGCAGTACTTC. Its protein is CAISFFIRSHEQYF.

This clonotype was counted ten times or more. The chain carries TRBV7-2 and TRBJ2-3; 13 nucleotides align to TRBD2. The ends lost 8 bases at V and 2 bases at J; junction bases unmatched: 7. The CDR3 loop spans 16 amino acids. The germline CDR1 and CDR2 sequences are SGHTA and FQGNSA. The CDR3 protein is CASCKLAGGNTDTQYF. Here the CDR3 DNA reads TGTGCCAGCTGCAAACTAGCGGGGGGGAACACAGATACGCAGTATTTT. Combining the CDR3 with reference TRBV7-2 and TRBJ2-3 gives the whole variable domain GAGVSQSPSNKVTEKGKDVELRCDPISGHTALYWYRQSLGQGLEFLIYFQGNSAPDKSGLPSDRFSAERTGGSVSTLTIQRTQQEDSAVYLCASCKLAGGNTDTQYFGPGTRLTVL.

This chain connects TRBV7-9 to TRBJ1-2, with D possibly being TRBD1 (6 bases). Germline V gene data show CDR1 as SEHNR and CDR2 as FQNEAQ (reference sequence). Trimming stripped 1 base from V and 6 bases from J, with 15 bases between. The length of the CDR3 is 15 residues. CDR3 in amino acids: CASSLGGGADNGYTF. The CDR3 bases are TGTGCCAGCAGCTTAGGTGGGGGCGCAGATAATGGCTACACCTTC.

This clonotype was counted many times. V gene TRBV7-9 combines with J gene TRBJ2-3, with a tentative D call TRBD2 (6 bases). The CDR3 spans 15 residues. Per the germline V gene, CDR1 is SEHNR and CDR2 is FQNEAQ (reference sequence). Between the trimmed V and J ends, which lost 6 bases and 4 bases, there was a span of 17 bases. CDR3 sequence: CASSSRLGTPDTQYF. CDR3 coding DNA: TGTGCCAGCAGTTCCAGACTAGGAACACCAGATACGCAGTATTTT.

This chain links TRBV28 with TRBJ2-3; 10 bases line up with TRBD2. The CDR3 contains 15 residues. V gave up 7 bases and J gave up 6 bases; unmatched junction bases: 10. Germline V gene lookup returns CDR1 MDHEN and CDR2 SYDVKM. The CDR3 region has the DNA TGTGCCAGCACCCAAGCGGGAGGGGGCTGGGATACGCAGTATTTT. It yields the protein CASTQAGGGWDTQYF. Supplemented by reference TRBV28 and TRBJ2-3, the full variable domain reads DVKVTQSSRYLVKRTGEKVFLECVQDMDHENMFWYRQDPGLGLRLIYFSYDVKMKEKGDIPEGYSVSREKKERFSLILESASTNQTSMYLCASTQAGGGWDTQYFGPGTRLTVL.

Ten or more counts support this clonotype. The V call is TRBV7-9, the J call TRBJ2-2, with D perhaps matching TRBD2 (6 bases). The germline V and J ends were trimmed by 5 bases and 4 bases, with 14 bases remaining between them. Germline CDR1 SEHNR, CDR2 FQNEAQ (reference sequence). CDR3 length: 15 amino acids. The CDR3 DNA follows: TGTGCCAGCAGCCGTCCGGGGGAATCCACCGGGGAGCTGTTTTTT. It encodes CASSRPGESTGELFF.

Notes on this clonotype: Given a far larger clone just one base away, this is likely a sequencing read error. V is TRBV6-2 or TRBV6-3 and J is TRBJ2-1, with D possibly matching TRBD1 (6 bases). This CDR3 comprises 13 residues. V shed 10 bases and J shed 8 bases, with 18 bases lying between them. Germline V gene data show CDR1 as MNHEY and CDR2 as SVGEGT. The CDR3 protein is CATNSVGADEQFF. CDR3 nucleotide sequence: TGTGCCACCAATAGCGTGGGGGCCGATGAGCAGTTCTTC.

The chain links TRBV6-2 or TRBV6-3 to TRBJ2-3, with D possibly matching TRBD2 (6 bases). This CDR3 contains 19 residues. The V end lost 8 bases, the J end lost 14 bases, and 41 bases lay between the germline ends. Germline V CDR1 and CDR2: MNHEY, SVGEGT. CDR3 amino acids: CASSSGRDDLHRYASRGYF. DNA for the CDR3: TGTGCCAGCTCCTCGGGGCGGGACGACCTTCACAGATACGCAAGTCGCGGGTATTTT.